These T cell receptor beta chains were read from a single sample in a study of identical twins. Each CDR3 protein is one row after TCRdb ran MiXCR on the 5' RACE reads. The sample consists of roughly 1,500,000 distinct CDR3 sequences, more than 30% of them appearing once. Source material: cord blood. The receptor set was obtained from a newborn girl in good health. The CDR3 runs from the conserved cysteine through the conserved F or W. The D gene is left open where the match is weak. Expanded clones are given a class, and other clones once, few, many or no size at all.

many	TRBJ2-6	15	TRBV7-6	-	CASSEGPSGANVLTF	TGTGCCAGCAGCGAGGGTCCCTCTGGGGCCAACGTCCTGACTTTC
-	TRBJ2-5	15	TRBV10-2	-	CASSVVDRQPYEQCF	TGCGCCAGCAGTGTCGTAGACAGGCAACCCTACGAGCAGTGCTTC
-	TRBJ2-3	17	TRBV4-2	TRBD2	CASSQGRSGRPTDTQYF	TGTGCCAGCAGCCAAGGACGGAGCGGGAGGCCCACAGATACGCAGTATTTT
-	TRBJ2-2	17	TRBV14	TRBD1	CASSRYTGTANTGELFF	TGTGCCAGCAGCCGATATACCGGGACAGCGAACACCGGGGAGCTGTTTTTT
-	TRBJ1-2	19	TRBV4-1	TRBD1	CASSQDYRGASTISYGYTF	TGCGCCAGCAGCCAAGATTACAGGGGCGCCTCTACTATTAGCTATGGCTACACCTTC
few	TRBJ2-3	17	TRBV5-8	TRBD1	CASSLTLGQGTTDTQYF	TGTGCCAGCAGCTTGACTTTGGGACAGGGGACCACAGATACGCAGTATTTT
few	TRBJ1-2	15	TRBV5-1	TRBD1	CASSFVREQGYGYTF	TGCGCCAGCAGCTTTGTCCGGGAACAGGGGTATGGCTACACCTTC
-	TRBJ1-3	15	TRBV11-2	-	CASRTIRQPRNTIYF	TGTGCCAGCAGGACTATTCGGCAGCCGCGAAACACCATATATTTT
few	TRBJ1-2	15	TRBV11-2	TRBD1	CASSFSGQGWYGYTF	TGTGCCAGCAGCTTCTCGGGACAGGGTTGGTATGGCTACACCTTC
few	TRBJ2-3	15	TRBV19	-	CASSPGGPYTDTQYF	TGTGCCAGTAGCCCTGGGGGCCCATACACAGATACGCAGTATTTT
-	TRBJ2-7	18	TRBV7-9	TRBD1	CASSPGTVLYFPSYEQYF	TGTGCCAGCAGCCCCGGGACAGTTCTCTACTTTCCCTCCTACGAGCAGTACTTC
once	TRBJ2-5	14	TRBV5-6	-	CASSTLWGGETQYF	TGTGCCAGCAGCACCCTTTGGGGAGGAGAGACCCAGTACTTC
few	TRBJ2-5	15	TRBV5-1	-	CASSLRAGVQETQYF	TGCGCCAGCAGCTTACGGGCAGGGGTCCAAGAGACCCAGTACTTC
-	TRBJ2-1	17	TRBV5-1	TRBD2	CASSPVRGLAGVDEQFF	TGCGCCAGCAGCCCTGTACGGGGACTAGCGGGAGTGGATGAGCAGTTCTTC
-	TRBJ1-5	15	TRBV20-1	TRBD1	CSARSGTDGNQPQHF	TGCAGTGCTAGGTCCGGGACAGATGGCAATCAGCCCCAGCATTTT
many	TRBJ1-1	14	TRBV3-1	-	CASSQTGMNTEAFF	TGTGCCAGCAGCCAAACGGGAATGAACACTGAAGCTTTCTTT
few	TRBJ2-1	15	TRBV12-3/TRBV12-4	TRBD2	CASSASGRASDEQFF	TGTGCCAGCAGCGCTAGCGGGAGGGCCTCGGATGAGCAGTTCTTC
-	TRBJ2-1	16	TRBV5-6	TRBD1	CASSWTQGDPYNEQFF	TGTGCCAGCAGCTGGACCCAGGGGGACCCCTACAATGAGCAGTTCTTC
few	TRBJ1-6	13	TRBV15	-	CATSELQGSPLHF	TGTGCCACCAGCGAACTTCAGGGTTCACCCCTCCACTTT
-	TRBJ1-5	15	TRBV2	TRBD1	CAGAARTGMIQPQHF	TGTGCCGGCGCGGCCCGGACAGGGATGATCCAGCCCCAGCATTTT
many	TRBJ2-7	14	TRBV28	-	CASNLRGPSYEQYF	TGTGCCAGCAATTTAAGGGGACCCTCCTACGAGCAGTACTTC
-	TRBJ1-1	12	TRBV6-2/TRBV6-3	-	CASSYTSGEAFF	TGTGCCAGCAGTTACACGTCGGGTGAAGCTTTCTTT
-	TRBJ2-5	14	TRBV4-2	TRBD1	CASSQRQGGETQYF	TGTGCCAGCAGCCAAAGACAGGGTGGCGAGACCCAGTACTTC
-	TRBJ2-7	14	TRBV19	TRBD1	CASSRDRGYYEQYF	TGTGCCAGTAGCCGAGACAGGGGATACTACGAGCAGTACTTC
few	TRBJ2-7	15	TRBV19	TRBD1	CASSIEGTGFNEQYF	TGTGCCAGTAGTATAGAAGGGACAGGGTTCAACGAGCAGTACTTC
-	TRBJ1-4	14	TRBV11-2	-	CASSLEGFYEKLFF	TGTGCCAGCAGCTTAGAAGGGTTTTATGAAAAACTGTTTTTT
-	TRBJ2-1	13	TRBV20-1	-	CSAYPGGGGEQFF	TGCAGTGCTTACCCGGGAGGAGGGGGAGAGCAGTTCTTC
-	TRBJ1-2	14	TRBV12-5	-	CASGLEGWFYGYTF	TGTGCTAGTGGTTTAGAGGGTTGGTTCTATGGCTACACCTTC
few	TRBJ2-3	14	TRBV27	-	CASRLGRGTDTQYF	TGTGCCAGCAGGCTCGGGCGGGGCACAGATACGCAGTATTTT
-	TRBJ2-7	16	TRBV7-9	TRBD2	CASSLVSAGGFYEQYF	TGTGCCAGCAGCTTAGTTTCGGCGGGAGGTTTCTACGAGCAGTACTTC
-	TRBJ2-1	16	TRBV29-1	-	CSVHGPVFGSYNEQFF	TGCAGCGTTCACGGCCCGGTTTTTGGTTCCTACAATGAGCAGTTCTTC
few	TRBJ2-1	16	TRBV5-8	TRBD2	CASATSGGETYNEQFF	TGTGCCAGCGCGACTAGCGGGGGTGAGACCTACAATGAGCAGTTCTTC
few	TRBJ1-1	13	TRBV27	-	CASRPALRTEAFF	TGTGCCAGCAGGCCCGCGTTGCGGACTGAAGCTTTCTTT
many	TRBJ2-1	14	TRBV20-1	-	CSARVSSGYNEQFF	TGCAGTGCTAGAGTGAGTAGCGGCTACAATGAGCAGTTCTTC
-	TRBJ2-7	12	TRBV27	-	CAKCSVHYEQYF	TGTGCCAAGTGCTCGGTCCACTACGAGCAGTACTTC
few	TRBJ2-3	17	TRBV29-1	TRBD2	CSVAHRLAGGPTDTQYF	TGCAGCGTTGCCCACCGACTAGCGGGGGGGCCCACAGATACGCAGTATTTT
-	TRBJ1-2	13	TRBV2	-	CASAQTGTYGYTF	TGTGCCAGCGCTCAAACAGGGACCTATGGCTACACCTTC
few	TRBJ2-5	12	TRBV20-1	-	CSEAKNQETQYF	TGCAGTGAGGCGAAAAACCAAGAGACCCAGTACTTC
-	TRBJ1-4	15	TRBV5-1	-	CASSLGTVVAEKLFF	TGCGCCAGCAGCTTGGGCACGGTTGTGGCTGAAAAACTGTTTTTT
-	TRBJ2-5	16	TRBV7-2	TRBD2	CASSFGSGRSKETQYF	TGTGCCAGCAGCTTTGGTAGCGGGAGAAGTAAGGAGACCCAGTACTTC
-	TRBJ2-3	17	TRBV7-8	TRBD1	CASSLIISTGVSDTQYF	TGTGCCAGCAGCCTAATTATTTCAACAGGGGTCTCAGATACGCAGTATTTT